This TCR beta chain was identified in a study of OX40 agonist ivuxolimab in advanced cancers. Across the whole study: Ivuxolimab doses were 0.01, 0.1, 0.3, 1.5, 3 or 10 mg/kg every 2 weeks.

The V gene's germline CDR1 is MNHEY and CDR2 SVGAGI. V shed 2 bases and J shed 0 bases, with 7 bases lying between them. The CDR3 has 14 amino acids. Assay: immunoSEQ multiplex PCR; the TCRdb copy retains only in-frame clones and omits some. The sample carries 40,000 to 45,000 clones, about 86% recorded once. The TCR originated in an adult with an advanced solid tumor such as melanoma, head and neck, liver or kidney cancer. The V and J genes are TRBV6-5 and TRBJ1-1, with no clear D. This specimen was CD4+ or CD8+ T cells sorted from blood, taken in a trial of the OX40 agonist ivuxolimab. The CDR3 protein is CASSYRVMNTEAFF. The DNA for the CDR3 is TGTGCCAGCAGTTACAGGGTAATGAACACTGAAGCTTTCTTT.